Detailed here is one TCR beta chain. Its antigen remains unidentified. This entry is derived from a study of T cells after yellow fever vaccination. The V and J ends lost 1 base and 0 bases, in that order; junction bases with no gene match: 4. CDR1 DFQATT and CDR2 SNEGSKA come from the germline V gene (reference sequence). This CDR3 spans 16 amino acids. Conversion of TCR transcripts into cDNA relied on 5'RACE template switching, which added a universal primer site and UMIs. One entry per CDR3 protein results from TCRdb running MiXCR on the 5' RACE reads. The sample has just under 600,000 distinct CDR3 sequences, roughly 14% seen once. General observations from the study: FACS-sorted repertoires could harbor abundant contaminating bulk-population clonotypes. Researchers report a weaker secondary response that nonetheless peaked faster, day 5 versus 15.

V gene TRBV20-1 combines with J gene TRBJ2-5, with 11 bases fitting TRBD2. Sequencing used PBMCs, obtained on the day of the yellow fever booster vaccination. The source of this sequence is a man aged 30-40 years who received the YFV17D yellow fever vaccine. CDR3 amino acids: CSARAGLAGNQETQYF. The CDR3 nucleotides are TGCAGTGCTAGAGCCGGACTAGCGGGCAACCAAGAGACCCAGTACTTC.